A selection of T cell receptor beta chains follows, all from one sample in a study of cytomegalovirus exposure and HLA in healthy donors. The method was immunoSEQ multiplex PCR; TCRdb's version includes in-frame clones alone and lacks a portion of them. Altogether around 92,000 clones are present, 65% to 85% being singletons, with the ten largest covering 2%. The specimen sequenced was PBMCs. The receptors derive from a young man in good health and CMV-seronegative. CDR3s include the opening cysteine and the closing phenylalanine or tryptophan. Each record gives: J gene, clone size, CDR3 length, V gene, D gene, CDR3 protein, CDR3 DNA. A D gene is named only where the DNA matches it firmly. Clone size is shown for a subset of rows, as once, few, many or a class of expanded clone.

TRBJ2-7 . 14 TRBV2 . CASGLSYRRSEQYF TGTGCCAGCGGCCTCTCTTACCGCCGGAGCGAGCAGTACTTC
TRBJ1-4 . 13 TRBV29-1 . CSAATATNEKLFF TGCAGCGCCGCGACTGCAACTAATGAAAAACTGTTTTTT
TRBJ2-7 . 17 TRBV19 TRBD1 CASSTERTGTASYEQYF TGTGCCAGTAGTACTGAAAGAACCGGGACAGCCTCCTACGAGCAGTACTTC
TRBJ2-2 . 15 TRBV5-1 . CASSPMQGSTGELFF TGCGCCAGCAGCCCTATGCAGGGAAGCACCGGGGAGCTGTTTTTT
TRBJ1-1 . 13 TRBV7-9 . CASSSSLGTEAFF TGTGCCAGCAGCTCCTCACTTGGCACTGAAGCTTTCTTT
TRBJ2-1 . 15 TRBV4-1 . CASSQGSVSYNEQFF TGCGCCAGCAGCCAAGGTAGTGTCTCCTACAATGAGCAGTTCTTC
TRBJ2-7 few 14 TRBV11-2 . CASSRHSGSYEQYF TGTGCCAGCAGCCGACACTCGGGGTCCTACGAGCAGTACTTC
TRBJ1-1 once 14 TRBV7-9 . CASRAPGAYTEAFF TGTGCCAGCAGGGCCCCAGGGGCATACACTGAAGCTTTCTTT
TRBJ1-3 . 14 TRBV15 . CATSRDRSGNTIYF TGTGCCACCAGCAGAGATCGCTCTGGAAACACCATATATTTT
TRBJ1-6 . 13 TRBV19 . CASHRGGDSPLHF TGTGCCAGTCACCGGGGCGGGGATTCACCCCTCCACTTT
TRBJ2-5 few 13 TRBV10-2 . CASSVSGYETQYF TGCGCCAGCAGTGTATCGGGATACGAGACCCAGTACTTC
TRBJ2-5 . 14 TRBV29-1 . CSASTHERQETQYF TGCAGCGCGAGCACCCATGAGCGACAAGAGACCCAGTACTTC
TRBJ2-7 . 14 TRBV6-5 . CASSYSGWTREQYF TGTGCCAGCAGTTACTCGGGTTGGACACGGGAGCAGTACTTC
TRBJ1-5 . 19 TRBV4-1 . CASSQGHGQGPYSNQPQHF TGCGCCAGCAGCCAAGGCCATGGGCAGGGTCCATATAGCAATCAGCCCCAGCATTTT
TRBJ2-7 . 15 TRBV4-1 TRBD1 CASSQGPRGPYEQYF TGCGCCAGCAGCCAAGGGCCCAGGGGGCCCTACGAGCAGTACTTC
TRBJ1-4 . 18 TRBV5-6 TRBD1 CASSAGTAKNRADEKLFF TGTGCCAGCAGCGCCGGGACAGCGAAAAACAGGGCGGATGAAAAACTGTTTTTT
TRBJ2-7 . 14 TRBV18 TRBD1 CASSPPDRGNEQYF TGTGCCAGCTCACCACCGGACAGGGGGAACGAGCAGTACTTC
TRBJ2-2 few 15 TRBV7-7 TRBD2 CASSLTSGNTGELFF TGTGCTAGCAGCTTAACTAGCGGGAACACCGGGGAGCTGTTTTTT
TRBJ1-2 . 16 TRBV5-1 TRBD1 CASSPSIGQGENGYTF TGCGCCAGCAGCCCTTCAATCGGACAGGGGGAGAATGGCTACACCTTC
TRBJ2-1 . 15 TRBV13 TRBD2 CASSLDLAGIDEQFF TGTGCCAGCAGCTTAGACCTAGCGGGGATAGATGAGCAGTTCTTC
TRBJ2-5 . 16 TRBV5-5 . CASSSEITLAQETQYF TGTGCCAGCAGCTCTGAAATCACACTAGCTCAAGAGACCCAGTACTTC
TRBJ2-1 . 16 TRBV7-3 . CASSFQGLGFGNEQFF TGTGCCAGCAGCTTCCAGGGGTTGGGATTCGGGAATGAGCAGTTCTTC
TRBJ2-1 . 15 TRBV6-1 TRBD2 CASTQTSRSNNEQFF TGTGCCAGCACTCAGACTAGCAGGAGCAACAATGAGCAGTTCTTC
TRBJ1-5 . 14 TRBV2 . CATLGGNSNQPQHF TGTGCCACCCTGGGGGGGAATAGCAATCAGCCCCAGCATTTT
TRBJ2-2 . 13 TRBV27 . CASSPFFGGELFF TGTGCCAGCAGCCCCTTTTTCGGCGGGGAGCTGTTTTTT
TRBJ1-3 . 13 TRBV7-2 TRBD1 CASATGAGNTIYF TGTGCCAGCGCCACAGGGGCTGGAAACACCATATATTTT
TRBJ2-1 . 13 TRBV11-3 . CASSLRQYNEQFF TGTGCCAGCAGCTTAAGACAGTACAATGAGCAGTTCTTC
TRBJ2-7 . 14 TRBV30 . CAWSPDYASYEQYF TGTGCCTGGAGTCCCGACTATGCCTCCTACGAGCAGTACTTC
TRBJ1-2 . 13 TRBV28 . CASRRSSAYGYTF TGTGCCAGCAGGCGGAGCTCCGCCTATGGCTACACCTTC
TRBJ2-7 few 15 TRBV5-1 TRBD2 CASSKAGTSGYEQYF TGCGCCAGCAGCAAAGCCGGGACTAGCGGCTACGAGCAGTACTTC
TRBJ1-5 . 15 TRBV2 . CASSGYRDSNQPQHF TGTGCCAGCTCGGGTTATCGGGATAGCAATCAGCCCCAGCATTTT
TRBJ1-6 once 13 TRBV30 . CAWSPGFSSPLHF TGTGCCTGGAGTCCGGGGTTTAGTTCACCCCTCCACTTT
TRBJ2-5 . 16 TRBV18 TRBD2 CASSPERGRRQETQYF TGTGCCAGCTCACCAGAGCGGGGGAGGAGACAAGAGACCCAGTACTTC
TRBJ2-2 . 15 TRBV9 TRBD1 CASSAVTGDTGELFF TGTGCCAGCAGCGCCGTTACAGGGGACACCGGGGAGCTGTTTTTT
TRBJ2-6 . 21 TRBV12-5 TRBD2 CASGLAEKASGGLSGANVLTF TGTGCTAGTGGTTTGGCAGAAAAGGCTAGCGGGGGCCTCTCTGGGGCCAACGTCCTGACTTTC
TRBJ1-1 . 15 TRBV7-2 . CASSLRPRGETEAFF TGTGCCAGCAGCCTCCGACCCCGGGGAGAGACTGAAGCTTTCTTT
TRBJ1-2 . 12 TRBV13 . CASSILIDGYTF TGTGCCAGCAGCATACTGATAGATGGCTACACCTTC
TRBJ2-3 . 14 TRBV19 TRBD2 CASRKRESTDTQYF TGTGCCAGCCGCAAGCGGGAGAGCACAGATACGCAGTATTTT
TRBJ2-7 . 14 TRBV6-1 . CASSEGPEFYEQYF TGTGCCAGCAGTGAAGGTCCGGAGTTCTACGAGCAGTACTTC
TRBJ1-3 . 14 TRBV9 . CASSDSSAGNTIYF TGTGCCAGCAGCGATAGCAGCGCTGGAAACACCATATATTTT
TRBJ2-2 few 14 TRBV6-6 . CASSYEGESGELFF TGTGCCAGCAGTTACGAGGGGGAGTCCGGGGAGCTGTTTTTT
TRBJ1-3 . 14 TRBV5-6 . CASSFYFSGNTIYF TGTGCCAGCAGCTTTTATTTCTCTGGAAACACCATATATTTT
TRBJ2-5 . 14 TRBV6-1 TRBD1 CASKGQGTLETQYF TGTGCCAGCAAAGGACAGGGGACTTTGGAGACCCAGTACTTC
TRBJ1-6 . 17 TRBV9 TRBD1 CASSVGQGGQGYSPLHF TGTGCCAGCAGCGTAGGCCAGGGGGGACAGGGGTACTCACCCCTCCACTTT
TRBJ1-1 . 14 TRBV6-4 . CASREGRGNTEAFF TGTGCCAGCAGGGAGGGAAGGGGAAACACTGAAGCTTTCTTT
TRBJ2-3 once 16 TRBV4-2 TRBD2 CASSAQTSGGADTQYF TGTGCCAGCAGCGCCCAAACTAGCGGGGGGGCCGATACGCAGTATTTT
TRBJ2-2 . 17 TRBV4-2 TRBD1 CASSPTTPGTGFGELFF TGTGCCAGCAGCCCAACAACCCCCGGGACAGGGTTCGGGGAGCTGTTTTTT
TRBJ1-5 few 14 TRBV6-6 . CASRPGYSNQPQHF TGTGCCAGCAGACCGGGATATAGCAATCAGCCCCAGCATTTT
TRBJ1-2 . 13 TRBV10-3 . CAISAAGVDGYTF TGTGCCATCAGTGCGGCAGGGGTGGATGGCTACACCTTC
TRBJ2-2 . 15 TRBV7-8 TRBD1 CASSFGDRGAGELFF TGTGCCAGCAGCTTCGGAGACAGGGGGGCCGGGGAGCTGTTTTTT
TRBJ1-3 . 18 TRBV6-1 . CASSEVLYSGQSGNTIYF TGTGCCAGCAGTGAAGTGCTTTACAGCGGCCAGTCTGGAAACACCATATATTTT
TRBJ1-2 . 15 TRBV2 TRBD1 CASRGQTLSNYGYTF TGTGCCAGCAGGGGACAGACACTCTCTAACTATGGCTACACCTTC
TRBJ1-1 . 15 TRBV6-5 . CASSYSYTLNTEAFF TGTGCCAGCAGTTACTCGTACACACTGAACACTGAAGCTTTCTTT
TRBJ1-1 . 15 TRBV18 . CASSGPGGMNTEAFF TGTGCCAGCTCAGGCCCGGGGGGAATGAACACTGAAGCTTTCTTT
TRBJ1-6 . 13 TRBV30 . CAWSETGPTPLHF TGTGCCTGGAGTGAAACAGGGCCGACACCCCTCCACTTT